This T cell receptor (beta chain) was found in a study of Graves' ophthalmopathy and Graves' hyperthyroidism. Unmatched junction bases numbered 0, after V lost 0 bases and J lost 0 bases. The CDR3 runs 15 residues. Germline V lookup: CDR1 SGDLS, CDR2 YYNGEE. TCR beta CDR3 amplification used RNA transcripts. Amplification began with first-round RT-PCR using HTBI primers, then second-round multiplex PCR was performed. Via MiXCR, TCRdb re-called the multiplex PCR reads, giving one row per CDR3 protein. Among approximately 160,000 distinct CDR3 sequences, approximately 40% were seen once, and the ten largest hold around 5.8%.

Sequences were obtained from peripheral blood. The J gene is TRBJ2-7, the V gene TRBV9, with TRBD1 matching over 10 bases. This TCR came from a woman in her 40s with Graves' ophthalmopathy. The CDR3, as DNA: TGTGCCAGCAGCGTAGGGACAGGGGGCTCCTACGAGCAGTACTTC. Translating gives CASSVGTGGSYEQYF.